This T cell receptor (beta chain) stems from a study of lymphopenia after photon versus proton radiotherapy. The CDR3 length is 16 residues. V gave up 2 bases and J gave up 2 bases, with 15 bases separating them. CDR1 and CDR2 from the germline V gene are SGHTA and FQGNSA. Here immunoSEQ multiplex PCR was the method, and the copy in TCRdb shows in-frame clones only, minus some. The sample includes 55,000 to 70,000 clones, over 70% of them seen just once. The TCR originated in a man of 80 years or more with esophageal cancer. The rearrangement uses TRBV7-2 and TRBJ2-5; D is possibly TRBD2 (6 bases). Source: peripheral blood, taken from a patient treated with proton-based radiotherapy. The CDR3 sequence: CASSLTPGTGQETQYF. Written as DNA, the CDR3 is TGTGCCAGCAGCTTAACCCCCGGGACTGGGCAAGAGACCCAGTACTTC.